This TCR beta chain was captured in a study of preoperative IRX-2 immunotherapy in early breast cancer. Libraries were prepared by immunoSEQ multiplex PCR; TCRdb keeps only in-frame clonotypes and omits some of them. This sample has under 50,000 clones, with 75% to 85% found just once. This CDR3 is built from 16 residues. CDR1 is MNHGY, CDR2 SAAAGT, per germline. Losses at the gene ends were 7 bases for V and 3 bases for J; bases not matched to a gene: 10. This clone has a handful of counts. The sample's treatment: preoperative locoregional IRX-2 cytokine immunotherapy. Samples came from a phase Ib trial of preoperative locoregional IRX-2 cytokine immunotherapy.

The J gene is TRBJ1-5, the V gene TRBV6-8; 9 bases are a match to TRBD1. The TCR was taken from a human donor with breast cancer. The sequencing here drew on lymph node tissue, taken after IRX-2 immunotherapy. CDR3 protein: CASNPIGTGNNQPQHF. The CDR3 DNA is TGTGCCAGCAATCCGATCGGGACAGGGAACAATCAGCCCCAGCATTTT.